Listed below are T cell receptor beta chains from one sample, sequenced in a study of OX40 agonist ivuxolimab in advanced cancers. Generated by immunoSEQ multiplex PCR, the TCRdb table keeps only in-frame clones and is missing some. The data contain tens of thousands of clones, over 75% of them singletons. Sample: CD4+ or CD8+ T cells sorted from blood, taken in a trial of the OX40 agonist ivuxolimab. Source of these receptors: an adult with an advanced solid tumor such as melanoma, head and neck, liver or kidney cancer. CDR3s include the opening cysteine and the closing phenylalanine or tryptophan. Each record gives: D gene, clone size, CDR3 length, J gene, V gene, CDR3 DNA, CDR3 protein. A D gene is named only where the DNA matches it firmly. Clone sizes are given selectively: once, few, many, or a class where the clone is expanded.

D: TRBD2; size: NA; length: 14; J: TRBJ2-7; V: TRBV5-5; DNA: TGTGCCAGCAGCTTAGGCGGGAGTGGGTACGAGCAGTACTTC; CDR3: CASSLGGSGYEQYF
D: NA; size: NA; length: 16; J: TRBJ2-7; V: TRBV5-6; DNA: TGTGCCAGCAGCCCTGTGTCCGCGGGGAGCTCCTACGAGCAGTACTTC; CDR3: CASSPVSAGSSYEQYF
D: NA; size: few; length: 14; J: TRBJ2-3; V: TRBV30; DNA: TGTGCCTGGAGTGTCGGGCGTTTCACAGATACGCAGTATTTT; CDR3: CAWSVGRFTDTQYF
D: NA; size: NA; length: 15; J: TRBJ2-5; V: TRBV5-1; DNA: TGCGCCAGCAGCATTGCGGGGGCGGGTCAGGAGACCCAGTACTTC; CDR3: CASSIAGAGQETQYF
D: NA; size: NA; length: 15; J: TRBJ1-6; V: TRBV11-3; DNA: TGTGCCAGCAGCTTCGCGGGACACCTTAATTCACCCCTCCACTTT; CDR3: CASSFAGHLNSPLHF
D: NA; size: once; length: 12; J: TRBJ2-5; V: TRBV7-2; DNA: TGTGCCAGCAGCTTAGGGTTTGCGACCCAGTACTTC; CDR3: CASSLGFATQYF
D: NA; size: NA; length: 17; J: TRBJ1-2; V: TRBV30; DNA: TGTGCCTGGAGTAGAAGACAGCGCAGGGTTCCTAACTATGGCTACACCTTC; CDR3: CAWSRRQRRVPNYGYTF
D: NA; size: NA; length: 15; J: TRBJ1-1; V: TRBV30; DNA: TGTGCCTGGAGTACCCGGGGGGAGGGTAGCACTGAAGCTTTCTTT; CDR3: CAWSTRGEGSTEAFF
D: NA; size: few; length: 15; J: TRBJ1-4; V: TRBV6-6; DNA: TGTGCCAGCAGTTCCCCCTTGGGACGGGATGAAAAACTGTTTTTT; CDR3: CASSSPLGRDEKLFF
D: TRBD1; size: NA; length: 16; J: TRBJ2-1; V: TRBV19; DNA: TGTGCCAGTAGCAGATTAGGGGACAGGGACTCCAATGAGCAGTTCTTC; CDR3: CASSRLGDRDSNEQFF
D: NA; size: NA; length: 17; J: TRBJ1-5; V: TRBV15; DNA: TGTGCCACCAGCAGAGGGAGTGGGCGCAGGGAGATGGAGCCCCAGCATTTT; CDR3: CATSRGSGRREMEPQHF
D: TRBD2; size: few; length: 17; J: TRBJ2-5; V: TRBV9; DNA: TGTGCCAGCAGCGAAGGGACTAGCGGGGGGGCCTGGGAGACCCAGTACTTC; CDR3: CASSEGTSGGAWETQYF
D: NA; size: NA; length: 16; J: TRBJ1-2; V: TRBV7-3; DNA: TGTGCCAGCAGCTTAGGGGGAGGGGAGTACGACTATGGCTACACCTTC; CDR3: CASSLGGGEYDYGYTF
D: TRBD1; size: NA; length: 16; J: TRBJ2-7; V: TRBV9; DNA: TGTGCCAGCAGCGCCGGATGGACAGGGAGGTCCTACGAGCAGTACTTC; CDR3: CASSAGWTGRSYEQYF
D: TRBD1; size: NA; length: 14; J: TRBJ2-5; V: TRBV7-9; DNA: TGTGCCAGCAGTCTCGGACAGGGTTCTTCAGAGCAGTACTTC; CDR3: CASSLGQGSSEQYF
D: NA; size: NA; length: 15; J: TRBJ1-1; V: TRBV7-2; DNA: TGTGCCAGCAGCCCCCAGGGAAGGATGAACACTGAAGCTTTCTTT; CDR3: CASSPQGRMNTEAFF
D: NA; size: NA; length: 11; J: TRBJ1-1; V: TRBV2; DNA: TGTGCCAGCAGTTCCGTCACTGAAGCTTTCTTT; CDR3: CASSSVTEAFF
D: TRBD2; size: NA; length: 16; J: TRBJ2-7; V: TRBV27; DNA: TGTGCCAGCAGTTTATTAGCGGGAGAAACTTTGGGCGAGCAGTACTTC; CDR3: CASSLLAGETLGEQYF
D: NA; size: NA; length: 14; J: TRBJ1-1; V: TRBV18; DNA: TGTGCCAGCTCACCGGGTCGAGGGGACACTGAAGCTTTCTTT; CDR3: CASSPGRGDTEAFF
D: NA; size: NA; length: 11; J: TRBJ2-7; V: TRBV10-3; DNA: TGTGCCATCAGACGGGACACGACGCAGTACTTC; CDR3: CAIRRDTTQYF
D: TRBD1; size: once; length: 14; J: TRBJ2-7; V: TRBV9; DNA: TGTGCCAGCAGCGTGCCGGGACAGGGGTACGAGCAGTACTTC; CDR3: CASSVPGQGYEQYF
D: NA; size: NA; length: 13; J: TRBJ1-1; V: TRBV6-1; DNA: TGTGCCAGCAGAAGAACAGGGTCCGACGTAGCTTTCTTT; CDR3: CASRRTGSDVAFF
D: NA; size: NA; length: 15; J: TRBJ2-7; V: TRBV10-3; DNA: TGTGCCATCAGTGACACCCTGACGGGAGTCTACGAGCAGTACTTC; CDR3: CAISDTLTGVYEQYF
D: NA; size: NA; length: 16; J: TRBJ1-3; V: TRBV30; DNA: TGTGCCTGGAGTGGCCGGCTGGGGGTCTCTGGAAACACCATATATTTT; CDR3: CAWSGRLGVSGNTIYF
D: NA; size: NA; length: 18; J: TRBJ1-2; V: TRBV19; DNA: TGTGCCAGTAGTATCTCGACCGGGACCCCCATCGTCGGGTATGGCTACACCTTC; CDR3: CASSISTGTPIVGYGYTF
D: NA; size: few; length: 15; J: TRBJ1-2; V: TRBV27; DNA: TGTGCCAGCAGTTTCCCGGGGGGGGGCCGGGAGGGCTACACCTTC; CDR3: CASSFPGGGREGYTF
D: TRBD2; size: NA; length: 13; J: TRBJ2-1; V: TRBV9; DNA: TGTGCCAGCAACCTAGCGGGACACAATGAGCAGTTCTTC; CDR3: CASNLAGHNEQFF
D: NA; size: NA; length: 15; J: TRBJ2-1; V: TRBV4-2; DNA: TGTGCCAGCAGCCAACCCTCCGAGGGTTACAATGAGCAGTTCTTC; CDR3: CASSQPSEGYNEQFF
D: NA; size: NA; length: 13; J: TRBJ2-1; V: TRBV7-2; DNA: TGTGCCAGCAGCTTAGTACGACACAATGAGCAGTTCTTC; CDR3: CASSLVRHNEQFF
D: NA; size: NA; length: 11; J: TRBJ1-2; V: TRBV6-5; DNA: TGTGCCAGCAGCCGGGACGCCCGACCGTATTTC; CDR3: CASSRDARPYF
D: NA; size: once; length: 14; J: TRBJ2-5; V: TRBV11-1; DNA: TGTGCCAGCAGCTTAGGGGCAAACCAAGAGACCCAGTACTTC; CDR3: CASSLGANQETQYF
D: TRBD2; size: NA; length: 15; J: TRBJ2-5; V: TRBV4-1; DNA: TGCGCCAGCAGCCGAGGACTAGCGGGAGAAGAGACCCAGTACTTC; CDR3: CASSRGLAGEETQYF
D: TRBD2; size: few; length: 17; J: TRBJ2-1; V: TRBV7-2; DNA: TGTGCCAGCAGCTTCGCTAGCGGGAGCGGGGTTGCCAATGAGCAGTTCTTC; CDR3: CASSFASGSGVANEQFF
D: NA; size: NA; length: 14; J: TRBJ1-4; V: TRBV11-1; DNA: TGTGCCAGCAGCACAGGGTCAACTAATGAAAAACTGTTTTTT; CDR3: CASSTGSTNEKLFF
D: NA; size: NA; length: 12; J: TRBJ2-5; V: TRBV2; DNA: TGTGCCAGCAGTGACAGGATGGAGACCCAGTACTTC; CDR3: CASSDRMETQYF
D: NA; size: once; length: 13; J: TRBJ1-2; V: TRBV7-4; DNA: TGTGCCAGCAGACCCACAGGGTTTCGCGGCTACACCTTC; CDR3: CASRPTGFRGYTF
D: NA; size: NA; length: 13; J: TRBJ2-7; V: TRBV4-2; DNA: TGTGCCAGCAGCCAAGTCCTGGAGGGAGAGCAGTACTTC; CDR3: CASSQVLEGEQYF
D: TRBD1; size: NA; length: 16; J: TRBJ2-1; V: TRBV7-9; DNA: TGTGCCAGCAGCTCTAATCACAGGGGATCCTACAATGAGCAGTTCTTC; CDR3: CASSSNHRGSYNEQFF
D: TRBD2; size: once; length: 16; J: TRBJ2-3; V: TRBV10-3; DNA: TGTGCCATCAGGGGGACTAGCGGGGGGACCACAGATACGCAGTATTTT; CDR3: CAIRGTSGGTTDTQYF
D: TRBD2; size: NA; length: 16; J: TRBJ2-4; V: TRBV7-6; DNA: TGTGCCAGCAGCCTAACGACTAGCGGAAAGCAAAACATTCAGTACTTC; CDR3: CASSLTTSGKQNIQYF
D: TRBD1; size: few; length: 17; J: TRBJ1-4; V: TRBV18; DNA: TGTGCCAGCTCACCCGGGACAGGGGTCAACCTTAATGAAAAACTGTTTTTT; CDR3: CASSPGTGVNLNEKLFF
D: NA; size: NA; length: 15; J: TRBJ2-1; V: TRBV6-5; DNA: TGTGCCAGCAGTGGGGGGACAGTAACCTACAATGAGCAGTTCTTC; CDR3: CASSGGTVTYNEQFF
D: NA; size: NA; length: 17; J: TRBJ2-7; V: TRBV11-2; DNA: TGTGCCAGCAGCTTAGTTCCGCGGGGTCCTCCCTCCTACGAGCAGTACTTC; CDR3: CASSLVPRGPPSYEQYF
D: NA; size: once; length: 13; J: TRBJ2-5; V: TRBV5-6; DNA: TGTGCCAGCAGCCAACTAGTTGGAGAGACCCAGTACTTC; CDR3: CASSQLVGETQYF
D: TRBD1; size: NA; length: 15; J: TRBJ1-1; V: TRBV19; DNA: TGTGCCAGTAGTAGAGTGACAGGGGGAGCGACTGAAGCTTTCTTT; CDR3: CASSRVTGGATEAFF